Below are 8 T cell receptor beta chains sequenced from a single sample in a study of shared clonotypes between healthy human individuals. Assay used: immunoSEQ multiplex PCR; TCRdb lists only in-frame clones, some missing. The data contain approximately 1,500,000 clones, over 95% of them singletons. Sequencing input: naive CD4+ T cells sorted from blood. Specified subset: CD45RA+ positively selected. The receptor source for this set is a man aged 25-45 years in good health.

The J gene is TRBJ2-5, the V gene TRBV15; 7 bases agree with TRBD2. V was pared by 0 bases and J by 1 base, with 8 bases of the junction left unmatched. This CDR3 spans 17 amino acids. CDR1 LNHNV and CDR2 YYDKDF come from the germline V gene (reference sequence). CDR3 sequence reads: CATSRDPQGGVQETQYF. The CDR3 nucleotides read TGTGCCACCAGCAGAGATCCCCAGGGAGGGGTCCAAGAGACCCAGTACTTC.

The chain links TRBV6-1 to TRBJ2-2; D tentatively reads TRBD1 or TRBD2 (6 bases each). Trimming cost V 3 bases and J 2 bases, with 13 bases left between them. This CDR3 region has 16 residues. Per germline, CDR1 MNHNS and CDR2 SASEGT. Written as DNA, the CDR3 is TGTGCCAGCAGTGACAGGGGCGGGAAAAACACCGGGGAGCTGTTTTTT. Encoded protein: CASSDRGGKNTGELFF.

Here the CDR3 DNA reads TGTGCCAGCAGCCGCGGGACTAGCGGGTACAATGAGCAGTTCTTC. It is translated as CASSRGTSGYNEQFF. This rearrangement joins TRBV5-6 to TRBJ2-1; 12 bases line up with TRBD2. This CDR3 is 15 amino acids long. V shed 4 bases, J shed 4 bases, and the junction held 3 bases outside the gene matches. Per the germline V gene, CDR1 is SGHDT and CDR2 is YYEEEE.

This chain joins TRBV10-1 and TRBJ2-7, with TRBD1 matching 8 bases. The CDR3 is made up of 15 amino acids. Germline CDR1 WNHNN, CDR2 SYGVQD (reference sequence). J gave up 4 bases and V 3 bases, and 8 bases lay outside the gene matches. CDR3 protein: CASSETGTGQYEQYF. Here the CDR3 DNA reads TGCGCCAGCAGTGAAACCGGGACAGGACAGTACGAGCAGTACTTC.

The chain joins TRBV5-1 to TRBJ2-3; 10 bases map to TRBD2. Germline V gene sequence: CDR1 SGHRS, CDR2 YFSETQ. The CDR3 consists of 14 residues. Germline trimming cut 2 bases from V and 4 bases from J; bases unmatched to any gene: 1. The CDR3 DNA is TGCGCCAGCAGCTTAACTAGCGGGGCAGATACGCAGTATTTT. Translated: CASSLTSGADTQYF.

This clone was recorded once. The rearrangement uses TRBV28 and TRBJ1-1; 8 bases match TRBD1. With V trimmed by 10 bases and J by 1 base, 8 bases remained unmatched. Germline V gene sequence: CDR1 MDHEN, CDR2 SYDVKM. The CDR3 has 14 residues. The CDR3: CATRSGTGNTEAFF. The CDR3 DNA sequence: TGTGCCACCCGATCCGGGACAGGGAACACTGAAGCTTTCTTT. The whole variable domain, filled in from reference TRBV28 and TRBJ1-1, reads DVKVTQSSRYLVKRTGEKVFLECVQDMDHENMFWYRQDPGLGLRLIYFSYDVKMKEKGDIPEGYSVSREKKERFSLILESASTNQTSMYLCATRSGTGNTEAFFGQGTRLTVV.

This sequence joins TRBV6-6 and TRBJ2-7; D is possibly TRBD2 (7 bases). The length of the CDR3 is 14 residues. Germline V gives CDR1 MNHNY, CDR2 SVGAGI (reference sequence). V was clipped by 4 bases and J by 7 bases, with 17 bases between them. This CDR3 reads CASSFRGSGVEQYF. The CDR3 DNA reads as TGTGCCAGCAGTTTCAGGGGCAGCGGGGTTGAGCAGTACTTC.

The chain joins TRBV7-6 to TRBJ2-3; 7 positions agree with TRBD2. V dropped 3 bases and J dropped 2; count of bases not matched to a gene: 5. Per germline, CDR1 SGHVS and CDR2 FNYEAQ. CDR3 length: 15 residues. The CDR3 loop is CASSLLAGVTDTQYF. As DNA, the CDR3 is TGTGCCAGCAGCTTGTTGGCGGGAGTCACAGATACGCAGTATTTT.